These 23 T cell receptor beta chains share one sample of origin, sequenced in a study of blood T cells in healthy people across ages. Primed by a sample-barcoded 5' primer and a J-beta primer mix, a second PCR proceeded for about 6 to 12 cycles. TCRdb re-called the 5' RACE reads with MiXCR, one entry per CDR3 protein. This sample carries around 1,600,000 distinct CDR3 sequences, about 45% of them seen once, and the ten largest clones take roughly 3.7%. The source material was blood. Receptor source: a woman aged 18 to 35 in good health.

This clonotype has just a few counts. The rearrangement joins TRBV20-1 to TRBJ1-1; a weak D match, TRBD1 (5 bases). Between the trimmed V and J ends, which lost 1 base and 4 bases, there was a span of 10 bases. The V gene's germline CDR1 is DFQATT and CDR2 SNEGSKA (reference sequence). The CDR3 has 13 residues. The DNA for the CDR3 is TGCAGTGCTAGAGCGACAGCGGCCACTGAAGCTTTCTTT. Protein sequence: CSARATAATEAFF.

The gene calls are TRBV4-2 and TRBJ2-4; 13 bases line up with TRBD2. Germline CDR1 and CDR2: LGHNA and YNFKEQ. Losses at the gene ends were 1 base for V and 1 base for J; bases not matched to a gene: 4. The CDR3 covers 18 residues. The CDR3 nucleotides read TGTGCCAGCAGCCAAGTACTAGCGGGAGGGCCGGCCAAAAACATTCAGTACTTC. This translates into CASSQVLAGGPAKNIQYF.

This clonotype was seen at least ten times. The chain has TRBV29-1 and TRBJ2-7; 7 bases are a match to TRBD2. J gave up 8 bases and V 4 bases, and 5 bases lay outside the gene matches. The CDR3 has 11 residues. Germline V gene sequence: CDR1 SQVTM, CDR2 ANQGSEA. The CDR3: CSVGLATQQYF. The CDR3 nucleotides are TGCAGCGTTGGACTAGCTACGCAGCAGTACTTC.

V and J are TRBV3-1 and TRBJ2-7, with D tentatively TRBD2 (7 bases). In germline, CDR1 is LGHDT, CDR2 YNNKEL (reference sequence). The V end lost 4 bases, the J end lost 5 bases, and 15 bases lay between the germline ends. The CDR3 contains 14 residues. CDR3 region: CASSPHGGPNEQYF. The CDR3 DNA sequence: TGTGCCAGCAGCCCCCACGGGGGGCCCAACGAGCAGTACTTC.

The genes are TRBV6-1 and TRBJ2-7; D unclear. The length of the CDR3 is 14 residues. The V end was cut by 2 bases, the J end by 6 bases, with 14 bases between. CDR1 is MNHNS, CDR2 SASEGT, per germline. CDR3 in amino acids: CASSENTLYGEQYF. The DNA of the CDR3 is TGTGCCAGCAGTGAAAACACCCTATATGGCGAGCAGTACTTC.

The chain carries TRBV4-3 and TRBJ2-5; 9 bases fit TRBD2. Trimming removed 2 bases from V and 5 bases from J; junction bases left unmatched: 6. The CDR3 is 15 residues long. The germline V gene encodes CDR1 LGHNA and CDR2 YSLEER. CDR3 bases: TGCGCCAGCAGCCAATATAGCGGGAGCGGCGAGACCCAGTACTTC. It yields the protein CASSQYSGSGETQYF.

The chain couples TRBV19 to TRBJ2-1, with 12 bases lining up with TRBD2. The J call may be faulty, since TRBJ2-7 better matches the DNA end. The germline CDR1 and CDR2 sequences are LNHDA and SQIVND (reference sequence). The CDR3 sequence is 17 residues long. CDR3 amino acids: CASSDGLAGSSYNEQYF. CDR3 DNA sequence: TGTGCCAGTAGTGACGGACTAGCGGGGAGCTCCTACAATGAGCAGTACTTC.

This clonotype was seen only once. V is TRBV5-1 and J is TRBJ1-1, with D maybe TRBD1 (6 bases). The CDR3 covers 13 residues. V was trimmed by 4 bases and J by 8 bases, leaving 15 bases between them. CDR1 SGHRS and CDR2 YFSETQ come from the germline V gene. Here the CDR3 reads CASSLTGTPEAFF. Here the CDR3 DNA reads TGCGCCAGCAGCCTAACAGGGACCCCCGAAGCTTTCTTT.

This clonotype has more than one count but fewer than ten. The chain recombines TRBV10-3 with TRBJ2-5; a weak D match, TRBD2 (6 bases). CDR1 and CDR2 (germline): ENHRY, SYGVKD. The V end was cut by 4 bases, the J end by 5 bases, with 8 bases between. There are 12 residues in the CDR3. CDR3 in amino acids: CAISGLAETQYF. DNA of the CDR3: TGTGCCATCAGTGGCCTAGCGGAGACCCAGTACTTC.

Only a few counts were recorded for this clonotype. The chain recombines TRBV24-1 with TRBJ2-1; 10 bases are a match to TRBD2. CDR1 and CDR2 from the germline V gene are KGHDR and SFDVKD. The CDR3 has 16 amino acids. V shed 2 bases and J 7 bases; nucleotides not matched to a gene: 7. The CDR3 loop is CATSDSTSGMRNEQFF. In nucleotides, the CDR3 is TGTGCCACCAGTGATTCCACTAGCGGGATGCGGAATGAGCAGTTCTTC.

This clonotype was counted only a few times. V and J are TRBV4-1 and TRBJ1-2, with D possibly TRBD1 on 5 matching bases. Trimming took 2 bases from V and 0 from J, leaving 16 bases between them. CDR1 and CDR2 from the germline V gene are MGHRA and YSYEKL. The CDR3 sequence is 17 residues long. The CDR3 region is CASSQISGTWANYGYTF. The CDR3, as DNA: TGCGCCAGCAGCCAAATATCAGGGACCTGGGCTAACTATGGCTACACCTTC.

CDR3: CASSSGRAGDGTKNIQYF. The CDR3, as DNA: TGTGCCAGCAGCAGCGGGAGGGCCGGGGATGGGACCAAAAACATTCAGTACTTC. The chain employs TRBV6-1 and TRBJ2-4; 10 nucleotides align to TRBD2. CDR1 and CDR2 (germline): MNHNS, SASEGT. This CDR3 is 18 amino acids long. The J segment lost 2 bases and the V segment lost 6 bases, leaving 13 bases of the junction unmatched.

The chain combines TRBV28 with TRBJ2-5; TRBD1 might be the D (5 bases). The J call may be wrong; the DNA end is better matched by TRBJ2-7. The germline V gene encodes CDR1 MDHEN and CDR2 SYDVKM. CDR3 length: 14 amino acids. The chain's CDR3 is CASSPPLDSYEQYF. CDR3 in DNA: TGTGCCAGCAGTCCCCCGCTCGACAGCTACGAGCAGTACTTC.

In its sample, this clonotype was seen once. The J gene is TRBJ2-7, the V gene TRBV20-1, with D possibly being TRBD2 (5 bases). V lost 5 bases and J lost 2, with 13 bases in between. Germline V gene data show CDR1 as DFQATT and CDR2 as SNEGSKA (reference sequence). This CDR3 is built from 13 residues. CDR3 bases: TGCAGTGCTCCTCGGACGGGGACCTACGAGCAGTACTTC. Its translation: CSAPRTGTYEQYF.

The chain combines TRBV20-1 with TRBJ2-3; 9 bases align to TRBD1. With 0 bases clipped from V and 4 bases from J, the junction kept 5 bases outside the gene matches. The CDR3 runs 15 residues. Germline V gene lookup returns CDR1 DFQATT and CDR2 SNEGSKA (reference sequence). The CDR3 DNA is TGCAGTGCTAGAGATTCGGGACAGGGCGCAGATACGCAGTATTTT. Translation: CSARDSGQGADTQYF.

The chain carries TRBV18 and TRBJ2-1; D is undetermined. Germline V gene data show CDR1 as KGHSH and CDR2 as LQKENI. The CDR3 runs to 13 residues. Between the trimmed V and J ends, which lost 4 bases and 7 bases, there was a span of 11 bases. The CDR3 here is CASSLNSDNEQFF. In DNA form, the CDR3 reads TGTGCCAGCTCACTAAATAGTGATAATGAGCAGTTCTTC.

The chain carries TRBV7-2 and TRBJ2-5, with D maybe TRBD1 (5 bases). Trimming took off 5 bases at V and 5 bases at J, with 15 bases between the two ends. Germline V lookup: CDR1 SGHTA, CDR2 FQGNSA. CDR3 length equals 14 residues. The CDR3 sequence: CASSKIRVGETQYF. For the CDR3, the DNA is TGTGCCAGCAGCAAGATCAGGGTGGGGGAGACCCAGTACTTC.

This clonotype has just a few counts. The rearrangement uses TRBV16 and TRBJ1-2, with D hard to call. Trimming took off 4 bases at V and 1 base at J, with 10 bases between the two ends. The CDR3 totals 14 residues. Germline loops: CDR1 KGHSY, CDR2 FQNENV. Here the CDR3 DNA reads TGTGCCAGCAGCCCCGGACGGATTAACTATGGCTACACCTTC. Translation gives CASSPGRINYGYTF.

On this clonotype: A much larger clonotype is one base distant, so this may be a read error. The rearrangement links TRBV12-3 or TRBV12-4 to TRBJ2-1; D is undetermined. Between the trimmed V and J ends, which lost 5 bases and 3 bases, there was a span of 17 bases. The CDR3 totals 16 residues. The chain's CDR3 is CASSGIVLSGYNEQFF. The CDR3 coding sequence is TGTGCCAGCAGTGGGATCGTGCTTTCCGGCTACAATGAGCAGTTCTTC.

This chain connects TRBV4-1 to TRBJ1-1; tentatively, D is TRBD1 (5 bases). CDR1 is MGHRA and CDR2 is YSYEKL in the germline V gene. V lost 4 bases and J lost 7, with 16 bases in between. This CDR3 spans 14 amino acids. The CDR3 region has the DNA TGCGCCAGCAGCCTCCACGGGGGGGACCGTGAAGCTTTCTTT. It codes for CASSLHGGDREAFF.

This clonotype came up a few times. CDR3: CSASLKSSVNEQFF. CDR3 bases: TGCAGTGCTAGCCTTAAAAGTAGTGTCAATGAGCAGTTCTTC. This chain links TRBV20-1 with TRBJ2-1; D gene uncertain. Per germline, CDR1 DFQATT and CDR2 SNEGSKA (reference sequence). The CDR3 consists of 14 residues. Deletions cut 3 bases from V and 6 bases from J, with 15 bases between.

This clonotype was seen a handful of times. The chain couples TRBV4-3 to TRBJ1-2; D unclear. The CDR3 is 16 amino acids. V gave up 3 bases and J gave up 4 bases, with 18 bases separating them. CDR1 and CDR2 (germline): LGHNA, YSLEER. The DNA of the CDR3 is TGCGCCAGCAGCCATTCCTTACGGACTCAAATCTATGGCTACACCTTC. Translated, it gives CASSHSLRTQIYGYTF.

The chain couples TRBV9 to TRBJ1-2, with a tentative D call TRBD1 (5 bases). Germline CDR1 is SGDLS and CDR2 is YYNGEE. This CDR3 has 13 residues. Trimming removed 6 bases at V and 5 bases at J, with 14 bases between. CDR3 in DNA: TGTGCCAGCACCGCGGCGGGGGGTTATGGCTACACCTTC. Protein product: CASTAAGGYGYTF.